This paragraph reports one T cell receptor beta chain. Its antigen is unidentified. This entry is derived from a study of lymphopenia after photon versus proton radiotherapy. Study-wide results and caveats: Relative stability marked proton patients; photon patients lost diversity and naive cells. In patients who died, overall survival fell as post-nadir TCR diversity dropped more. Post-nadir diversity loss with photons came from oligoclonal expansion, particularly CD8+ Temra cells.

Repertoires were generated with immunoSEQ multiplex PCR, while TCRdb's copy carries only in-frame clones and drops some. There are some 30,000 clones in the sample; almost 90% occur only once, and about 6.6% lies in the top ten. CDR3 size: 13 residues. Trimming stripped 4 bases from V and 1 base from J, with 9 bases between. The germline gives CDR1 SGHNT, CDR2 YYREEE (reference sequence). The receptor comes from a woman in her forties or fifties with pancreatic cancer. The V call is TRBV5-4, the J call TRBJ2-7, with unresolved D. Sequences were derived from peripheral blood, sampled from a patient treated with photon-based radiotherapy. The CDR3 spells CASSLDGSYEQYF. CDR3 sequence (DNA): TGTGCCAGCAGCCTCGACGGATCCTACGAGCAGTACTTC.